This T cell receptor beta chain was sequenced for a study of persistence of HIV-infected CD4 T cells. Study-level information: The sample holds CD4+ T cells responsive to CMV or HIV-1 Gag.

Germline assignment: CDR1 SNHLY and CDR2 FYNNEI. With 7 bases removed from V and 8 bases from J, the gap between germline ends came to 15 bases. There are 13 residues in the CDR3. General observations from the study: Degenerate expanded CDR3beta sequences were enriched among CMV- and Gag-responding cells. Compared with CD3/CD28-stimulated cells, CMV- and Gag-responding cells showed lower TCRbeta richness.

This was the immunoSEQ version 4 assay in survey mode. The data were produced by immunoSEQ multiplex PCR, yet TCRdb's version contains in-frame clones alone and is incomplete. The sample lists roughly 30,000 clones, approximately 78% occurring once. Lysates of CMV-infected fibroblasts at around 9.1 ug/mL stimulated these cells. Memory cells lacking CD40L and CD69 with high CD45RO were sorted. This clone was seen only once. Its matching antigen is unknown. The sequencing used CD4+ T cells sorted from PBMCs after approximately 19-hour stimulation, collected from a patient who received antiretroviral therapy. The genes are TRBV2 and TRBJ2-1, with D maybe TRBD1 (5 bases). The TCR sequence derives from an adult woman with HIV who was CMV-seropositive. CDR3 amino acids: CASTFGLGDEQFF. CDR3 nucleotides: TGTGCCAGCACGTTCGGTTTAGGGGATGAGCAGTTCTTC.